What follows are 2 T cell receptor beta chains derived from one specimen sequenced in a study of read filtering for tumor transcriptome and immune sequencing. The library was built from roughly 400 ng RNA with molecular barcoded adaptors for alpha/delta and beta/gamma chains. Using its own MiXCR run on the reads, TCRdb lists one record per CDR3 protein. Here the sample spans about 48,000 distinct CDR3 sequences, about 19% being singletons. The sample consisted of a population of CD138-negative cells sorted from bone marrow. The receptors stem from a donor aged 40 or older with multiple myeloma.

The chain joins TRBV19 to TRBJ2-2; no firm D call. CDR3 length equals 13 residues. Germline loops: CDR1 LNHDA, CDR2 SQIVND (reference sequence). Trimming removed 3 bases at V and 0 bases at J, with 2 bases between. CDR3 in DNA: TGTGCCAGTAGTATGGCGAACACCGGGGAGCTGTTTTTT. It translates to CASSMANTGELFF. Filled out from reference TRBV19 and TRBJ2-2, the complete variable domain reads DGGITQSPKYLFRKEGQNVTLSCEQNLNHDAMYWYRQDPGQGLRLIYYSQIVNDFQKGDIAEGYSVSREKKESFPLTVTSAQKNPTAFYLCASSMANTGELFFGEGSRLTVL.

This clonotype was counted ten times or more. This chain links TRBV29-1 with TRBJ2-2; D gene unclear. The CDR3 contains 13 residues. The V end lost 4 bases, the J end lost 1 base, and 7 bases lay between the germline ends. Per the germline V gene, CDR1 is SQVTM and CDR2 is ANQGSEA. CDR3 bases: TGCAGCGTTGGTCGAGGGAACACCGGGGAGCTGTTTTTT. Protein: CSVGRGNTGELFF.